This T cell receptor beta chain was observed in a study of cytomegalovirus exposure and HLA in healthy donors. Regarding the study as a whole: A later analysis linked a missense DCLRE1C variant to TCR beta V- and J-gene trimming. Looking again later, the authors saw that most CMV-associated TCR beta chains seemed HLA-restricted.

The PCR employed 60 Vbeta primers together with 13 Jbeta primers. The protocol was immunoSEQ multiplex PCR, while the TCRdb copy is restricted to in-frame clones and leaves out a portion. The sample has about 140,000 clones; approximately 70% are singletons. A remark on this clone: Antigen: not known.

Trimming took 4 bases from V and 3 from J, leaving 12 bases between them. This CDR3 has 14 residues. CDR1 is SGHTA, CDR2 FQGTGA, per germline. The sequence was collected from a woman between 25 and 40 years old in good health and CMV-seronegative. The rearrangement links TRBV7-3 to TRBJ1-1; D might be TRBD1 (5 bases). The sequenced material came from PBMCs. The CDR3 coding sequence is TGTGCCAGCAGCTCTCGGTGGGGGGACACTGAAGCTTTCTTT. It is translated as CASSSRWGDTEAFF. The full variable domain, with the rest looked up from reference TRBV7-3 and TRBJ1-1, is GAGVSQTPSNKVTEKGKYVELRCDPISGHTALYWYRQSLGQGPEFLIYFQGTGAADDSGLPNDRFFAVRPEGSVSTLKIQRTERGDSAVYLCASSSRWGDTEAFFGQGTRLTVV.